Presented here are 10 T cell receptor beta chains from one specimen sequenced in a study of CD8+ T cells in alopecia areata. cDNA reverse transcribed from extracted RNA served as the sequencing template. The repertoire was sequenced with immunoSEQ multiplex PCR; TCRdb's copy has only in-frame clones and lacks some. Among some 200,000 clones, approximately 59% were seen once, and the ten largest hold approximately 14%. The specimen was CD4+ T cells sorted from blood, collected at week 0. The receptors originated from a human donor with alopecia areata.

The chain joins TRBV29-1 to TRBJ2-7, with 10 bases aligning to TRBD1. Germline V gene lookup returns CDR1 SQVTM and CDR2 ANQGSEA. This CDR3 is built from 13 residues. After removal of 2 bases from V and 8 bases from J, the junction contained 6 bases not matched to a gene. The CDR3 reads CSVESDRGGKQYF. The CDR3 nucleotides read TGCAGCGTTGAATCGGACAGGGGGGGGAAGCAGTACTTC.

The CDR3 region is CASTESGAQETQYF. Here the CDR3 DNA reads TGTGCCAGCACCGAATCGGGGGCCCAAGAGACCCAGTACTTC. The chain joins TRBV6-6 to TRBJ2-5; D assignment may be TRBD1 or TRBD2 (6 bases each). Per the germline V gene, CDR1 is MNHNY and CDR2 is SVGAGI (reference sequence). V lost 7 bases, J lost 1 base, and 13 bases lay in between. The length of the CDR3 is 14 residues.

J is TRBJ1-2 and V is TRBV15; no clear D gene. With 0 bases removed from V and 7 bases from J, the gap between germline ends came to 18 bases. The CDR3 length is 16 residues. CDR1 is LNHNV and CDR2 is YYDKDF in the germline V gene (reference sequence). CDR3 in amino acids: CATSRDNEGLSSGYTF. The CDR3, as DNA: TGTGCCACCAGCAGAGATAATGAGGGCTTAAGCTCTGGCTACACCTTC.

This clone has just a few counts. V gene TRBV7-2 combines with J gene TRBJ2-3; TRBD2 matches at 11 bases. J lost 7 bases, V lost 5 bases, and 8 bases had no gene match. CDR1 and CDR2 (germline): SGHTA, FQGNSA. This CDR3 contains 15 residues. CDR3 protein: CASSTPTSGENTQYF. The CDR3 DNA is TGTGCCAGCAGCACCCCGACTAGCGGGGAAAATACGCAGTATTTT.

CDR3 amino acids: CASSMYSGGEKLFF. The CDR3 DNA reads TGTGCCAGCAGCATGTACTCCGGGGGTGAAAAACTGTTTTTT. V gene TRBV7-9 combines with J gene TRBJ1-4; D might be TRBD1 (5 bases). V was clipped by 5 bases and J by 7 bases, with 14 bases between them. In germline, CDR1 is SEHNR, CDR2 FQNEAQ (reference sequence). CDR3 length equals 14 residues.

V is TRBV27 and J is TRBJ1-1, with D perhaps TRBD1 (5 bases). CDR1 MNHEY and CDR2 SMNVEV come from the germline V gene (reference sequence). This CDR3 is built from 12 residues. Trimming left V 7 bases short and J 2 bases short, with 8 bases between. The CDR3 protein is CASMRGNTEAFF. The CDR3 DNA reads TGTGCCAGCATGCGGGGCAACACTGAAGCTTTCTTT.

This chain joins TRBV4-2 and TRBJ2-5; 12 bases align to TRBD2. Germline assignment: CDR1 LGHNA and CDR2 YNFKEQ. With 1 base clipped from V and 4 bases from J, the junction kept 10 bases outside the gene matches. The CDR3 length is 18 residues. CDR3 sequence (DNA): TGTGCCAGCAGCCAAGCTCTAGCGGGGGGGCCGAAGGGAGAGACCCAGTACTTC. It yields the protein CASSQALAGGPKGETQYF.

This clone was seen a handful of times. CDR3 nucleotide sequence: TGTGCCAGCAGCTTGAGAAGAATTTCGGGGCCTGGAAACACCATATATTTT. It yields the protein CASSLRRISGPGNTIYF. The rearrangement uses TRBV11-1 and TRBJ1-3; possibly TRBD1 for D (5 bases). V was pared by 3 bases and J by 2 bases, with 17 bases between. CDR3 size: 17 residues. Germline values: CDR1 SGHAT, CDR2 FQDESV (reference sequence).

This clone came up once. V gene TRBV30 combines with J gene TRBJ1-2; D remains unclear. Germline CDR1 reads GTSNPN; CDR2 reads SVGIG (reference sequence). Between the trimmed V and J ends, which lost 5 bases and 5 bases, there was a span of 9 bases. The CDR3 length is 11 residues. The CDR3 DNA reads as TGTGCCTGGGGCCGAAATTATGGCTACACCTTC. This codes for CAWGRNYGYTF.

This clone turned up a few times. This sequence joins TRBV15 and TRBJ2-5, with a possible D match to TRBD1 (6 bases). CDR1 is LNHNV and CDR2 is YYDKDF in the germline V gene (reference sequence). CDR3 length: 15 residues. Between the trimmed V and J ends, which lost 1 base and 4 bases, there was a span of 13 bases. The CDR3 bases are TGTGCCACCAGCAGAGGCACCCAACAGGGAGAGACCCAGTACTTC. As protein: CATSRGTQQGETQYF.